These T cell receptor beta chains were read from a single sample in a study of persistence of HIV-infected CD4 T cells. The antigens of these receptors remain unknown. Assay: immunoSEQ multiplex PCR; the TCRdb copy retains only in-frame clones and omits some. This sample has 48,000 or so clones, with under 85% found just once. This material consisted of CD4+ T cells sorted from PBMCs after approximately 19-hour stimulation, taken from a patient who received antiretroviral therapy. These receptors originate from an adult man with HIV who was CMV-seropositive. The CDR3 runs from the conserved cysteine through the conserved F or W. The order of the fields is CDR3 protein, clone size, J gene, V gene. A clone size is listed for some rows: how often the clone was seen (once, few, many), or a class if it is expanded.

CDR3aa: CASSEAWGGTGELFF; abundance: -; j_gene: TRBJ2-2; v_gene: TRBV6-1
CDR3aa: CASSSGTVPYEQYF; abundance: once; j_gene: TRBJ2-7; v_gene: TRBV5-4
CDR3aa: CASSLSGGVGKNIQYF; abundance: once; j_gene: TRBJ2-4; v_gene: TRBV5-5
CDR3aa: CASSSDRSSYNEQFF; abundance: few; j_gene: TRBJ2-1; v_gene: TRBV6-5
CDR3aa: CASSQRNTGGYTF; abundance: -; j_gene: TRBJ1-2; v_gene: TRBV3-1/TRBV3-2
CDR3aa: CASSLVLDRGLDGYTF; abundance: -; j_gene: TRBJ1-2; v_gene: TRBV7-2
CDR3aa: CAWSVLPAYSNQPQHF; abundance: few; j_gene: TRBJ1-5; v_gene: TRBV30
CDR3aa: CASSLGTMNTEAFF; abundance: -; j_gene: TRBJ1-1; v_gene: TRBV5-6
CDR3aa: CASSLGRKETQYF; abundance: -; j_gene: TRBJ2-5; v_gene: TRBV7-2
CDR3aa: CASSPYPQGASSGANVLTF; abundance: -; j_gene: TRBJ2-6; v_gene: TRBV18
CDR3aa: CASSPREGWDQPQHF; abundance: few; j_gene: TRBJ1-5; v_gene: TRBV7-8
CDR3aa: CAISATVQNQPQHF; abundance: once; j_gene: TRBJ1-5; v_gene: TRBV10-3
CDR3aa: CASRGLRGQETQYF; abundance: -; j_gene: TRBJ2-5; v_gene: TRBV6-5
CDR3aa: CASSVGHFNQPQHF; abundance: once; j_gene: TRBJ1-5; v_gene: TRBV2